The 12 T cell receptor beta chains below were found in one sample sequenced in a study of blood T cell repertoires in COVID-19. Clones were sequenced by immunoSEQ multiplex PCR, and TCRdb holds only the in-frame ones, with some missing. The sample lists some 150,000 clones, around 73% occurring once. The specimen sequenced was PBMCs or T cells enriched from blood (not recorded which). The receptors originated from a woman in her fifties or sixties who had recovered from COVID-19.

V usage is TRBV11-2 and J usage is TRBJ1-5; no definite D call. In germline, CDR1 is SGHAT, CDR2 FQNNGV. The CDR3 spans 13 residues. V lost 5 bases, J lost 9 bases, and 14 bases lay in between. CDR3 amino acids: CASSPNGEWPQHF. CDR3 in DNA: TGTGCCAGCAGCCCTAACGGGGAATGGCCCCAGCATTTT.

The rearrangement uses TRBV28 and TRBJ1-5; 11 bases are a match to TRBD1. After removal of 6 bases from V and 0 bases from J, the junction contained 4 bases not matched to a gene. The CDR3 runs to 16 residues. The V gene's germline CDR1 is MDHEN and CDR2 SYDVKM. The CDR3 protein is CASRHGTGGSNQPQHF. The CDR3 nucleotides read TGTGCCAGCAGACATGGGACAGGGGGTAGCAATCAGCCCCAGCATTTT.

By its share, this clone is medium-sized. The CDR3 region has the DNA TGTGCCAGCAGTGACTCTAGCGGGGGCACCGGGGAGCTGTTTTTT. Amino acid sequence: CASSDSSGGTGELFF. V gene TRBV6-4 combines with J gene TRBJ2-2, with TRBD2 matching 9 bases. With 0 bases clipped from V and 4 bases from J, the junction kept 0 bases outside the gene matches. The CDR3 loop spans 15 amino acids. From germline, CDR1 is MRHNA and CDR2 SNTAGT.

The rearrangement links TRBV19 to TRBJ2-5; TRBD1 matches 7 bases. Germline CDR1 and CDR2: LNHDA and SQIVND (reference sequence). CDR3 length: 14 residues. With 7 bases clipped from V and 5 bases from J, the junction kept 10 bases outside the gene matches. CDR3 protein: CASKPQGTTETQYF. For the CDR3, the DNA is TGTGCCAGTAAACCACAGGGGACGACGGAGACCCAGTACTTC. Together with reference TRBV19 and TRBJ2-5, the CDR3 gives the full variable domain: DGGITQSPKYLFRKEGQNVTLSCEQNLNHDAMYWYRQDPGQGLRLIYYSQIVNDFQKGDIAEGYSVSREKKESFPLTVTSAQKNPTAFYLCASKPQGTTETQYFGPGTRLLVL.

This chain links TRBV7-8 with TRBJ2-6; a weak D match, TRBD1 (5 bases). Germline V gene lookup returns CDR1 SGHVS and CDR2 FQNEAQ. Trimming stripped 1 base from V and 0 bases from J, with 7 bases between. This CDR3 has 16 residues. The CDR3 reads CASSLGQSSGANVLTF. The CDR3 coding sequence is TGTGCCAGCAGCTTAGGACAGTCCTCTGGGGCCAACGTCCTGACTTTC. The full variable domain, its missing parts supplied by reference TRBV7-8 and TRBJ2-6, is GAGVSQSPRYKVAKRGQDVALRCDPISGHVSLFWYQQALGQGPEFLTYFQNEAQLDKSGLPSDRFFAERPEGSVSTLKIQRTQQEDSAVYLCASSLGQSSGANVLTFGAGSRLTVL.

The chain uses TRBV6-2 or TRBV6-3 and TRBJ1-6; D is uncertain. CDR1 and CDR2 from the germline V gene are MNHEY and SVGEGT. The CDR3 contains 12 residues. Trimming took 3 bases from V and 12 from J, leaving 9 bases between them. CDR3 region: CASSYLREPLHF. In DNA, the CDR3 is TGTGCCAGCAGTTATCTCCGGGAACCCCTCCACTTT.

The chain employs TRBV6-5 and TRBJ1-2; 7 positions agree with TRBD1. The CDR3 sequence is 13 residues long. V shed 5 bases, J shed 7 bases, and the junction held 7 bases outside the gene matches. Germline loops: CDR1 MNHEY, CDR2 SVGAGI. The CDR3 region is CASSQTGSGGYTF. CDR3 sequence (DNA): TGTGCCAGCAGTCAGACAGGGTCTGGTGGCTACACCTTC.

J is TRBJ1-2 and V is TRBV5-4; 7 positions match TRBD1. V was clipped by 6 bases and J by 3 bases; unmatched bases: 11. The CDR3 is 15 amino acids. Germline CDR1 reads SGHNT; CDR2 reads YYREEE (reference sequence). The DNA for the CDR3 is TGTGCCAGCACCGACCAGGGGGTCCCCTACTATGGCTACACCTTC. Its protein product is CASTDQGVPYYGYTF. The variable domain in full, with the rest retrieved from reference TRBV5-4 and TRBJ1-2, is ETGVTQSPTHLIKTRGQQVTLRCSSQSGHNTVSWYQQALGQGPQFIFQYYREEENGRGNFPPRFSGLQFPNYSSELNVNALELDDSALYLCASTDQGVPYYGYTFGSGTRLTVV.

V gene TRBV2 combines with J gene TRBJ1-4, with D possibly matching TRBD1 (6 bases). Germline CDR1 SNHLY, CDR2 FYNNEI. Trimming removed 6 bases from V and 4 bases from J, with 12 bases in between. The CDR3 totals 14 residues. DNA for the CDR3: TGTGCCAGCAGAACAGGGCTCGGTAATGAAAAACTGTTTTTT. Protein product: CASRTGLGNEKLFF.

The V and J genes are TRBV5-8 and TRBJ1-2; D not resolved. Deletions cut 4 bases from V and 4 bases from J, with 20 bases between. CDR3 size: 16 residues. From germline, CDR1 is SGHTS and CDR2 YDEGEE. The CDR3 spells CASSRGRRSGIYGYTF. The CDR3 DNA reads TGTGCCAGCAGCCGCGGGAGGCGGAGTGGGATCTATGGCTACACCTTC. The complete variable domain, with remaining parts taken from reference TRBV5-8 and TRBJ1-2, reads EAGVTQSPTHLIKTRGQQATLRCSPISGHTSVYWYQQALGLGLQFLLWYDEGEERNRGNFPPRFSGRQFPNYSSELNVNALELEDSALYLCASSRGRRSGIYGYTFGSGTRLTVV.

This chain links TRBV5-1 with TRBJ1-1, with 9 bases matching TRBD1. The CDR3 is 17 residues long. Germline lookup yields CDR1 SGHRS and CDR2 YFSETQ. With V trimmed by 2 bases and J by 0 bases, 8 bases remained unmatched. The CDR3 reads CASSLGGTGTLNTEAFF. The DNA for the CDR3 is TGCGCCAGCAGCTTAGGAGGGACAGGGACCCTGAACACTGAAGCTTTCTTT. The entire variable domain, with the rest obtained from reference TRBV5-1 and TRBJ1-1, is as follows: KAGVTQTPRYLIKTRGQQVTLSCSPISGHRSVSWYQQTPGQGLQFLFEYFSETQRNKGNFPGRFSGRQFSNSRSEMNVSTLELGDSALYLCASSLGGTGTLNTEAFFGQGTRLTVV.

The chain recombines TRBV29-1 with TRBJ1-2; possibly TRBD1 for D (6 bases). The CDR3 runs to 15 residues. V lost 1 base to trimming and J lost 8 bases, with 20 bases between them. Germline V gene data show CDR1 as SQVTM and CDR2 as ANQGSEA. CDR3 DNA sequence: TGCAGCGTTGAAGCGCGGGTAACAGGGTACATGGGCTACACCTTC. It specifies CSVEARVTGYMGYTF.